This TCR beta chain was identified in a study of T cells in Graves' hyperthyroidism and ophthalmopathy. The study's findings and limits: Researchers found most expanded thyroid clonotypes above 0.001 in blood as well. The model forecast ophthalmopathy, anticipating it by a median around 6.5 months before onset.

Investigators excluded patients with uncontrolled infection, other autoimmune disease, pregnancy or lactation. Amplified TCR beta CDR3 regions came from RNA transcripts. The HTBI primer set drove a first-round RT-PCR of the TCR CDR3. MiXCR, run by TCRdb on the multiplex PCR reads, gives a single entry per CDR3 protein. The sample lists 150,000 to 200,000 distinct CDR3 sequences; about 17% were seen once. This clonotype was counted at least ten times. Its matching antigen is unknown. Specimen: blood. This clonotype originated in a woman aged 45-60 years with Graves' hyperthyroidism.

The CDR3 DNA reads as TGTGCCAGTAGTATAAGTCGGGGGAGAGCGACCTATGGCTACACCTTC. The encoded protein is CASSISRGRATYGYTF. The chain couples TRBV19 to TRBJ1-2; a weak D match, TRBD1 (5 bases). CDR3 length: 16 amino acids. CDR1 LNHDA and CDR2 SQIVND come from the germline V gene (reference sequence). The ends were cut back, 2 bases at V and 4 bases at J, with 17 bases in the middle.